The 16 T cell receptor beta chains below were found in one sample sequenced in a study of glioma-infiltrating T cells. TCR alpha and beta CDR3 regions were amplified from RNA using iRepertoire nested multiplex PCR. Via MiXCR, TCRdb re-called the multiplex PCR reads, giving one row per CDR3 protein. The sample consists of roughly 120,000 distinct CDR3 sequences, roughly 25% of them appearing once. Sequenced input: glioma tissue, nonneoplastic brain tissue, or PBMCs (not recorded which). The receptors come from a human donor with low-grade glioma or glioblastoma, undergoing nonglioma brain surgery, or in good health (not recorded which).

Worth noting for this clonotype: This may come from a read error, since a much larger clone is one base off. The chain recombines TRBV12-3 or TRBV12-4 with TRBJ2-7; 8 bases fit TRBD2. The junction had 7 bases not matched to a gene; V was cut back by 5 bases and J by 13 bases. This CDR3 contains 11 residues. This CDR3 reads CASSSREGIYF. The CDR3 DNA follows: TGTGCCAGCAGTAGCCGGGAGGGTATTTACTTC.

V is TRBV29-1 and J is TRBJ2-2; tentatively, D is TRBD2 (5 bases). The CDR3 totals 15 residues. Trimming took 3 bases from V and 1 from J, leaving 12 bases between them. The germline V gene encodes CDR1 SQVTM and CDR2 ANQGSEA. CDR3 in DNA: TGCAGCGTTGAGAAAGCGGAGTTGAACACCGGGGAGCTGTTTTTT. Translated: CSVEKAELNTGELFF.

The chain links TRBV6-2 or TRBV6-3 to TRBJ2-3; D could derive from TRBD1 or TRBD2 (5 bases each). Per the germline V gene, CDR1 is MNHEY and CDR2 is SVGEGT. The V end was cut by 2 bases, the J end by 0 bases, with 12 bases between. This CDR3 is built from 16 residues. The CDR3 nucleotides read TGTGCCAGCAGTTACGTCGGGGCATCTAGCACAGATACGCAGTATTTT. Its translation is CASSYVGASSTDTQYF.

A note on this clonotype: This could be a read error, since a much larger clone is one nucleotide away. V usage is TRBV11-2 and J usage is TRBJ2-3; D unresolved. Germline CDR1 SGHAT, CDR2 FQNNGV. The CDR3 is made up of 13 amino acids. CDR3 bases: TGTGCCGGCAGCTTAGGCCTAACGGATACGCAGTATTTT. It yields the protein CAGSLGLTDTQYF.

This clonotype was recorded many times. V gene TRBV6-2 or TRBV6-3 combines with J gene TRBJ2-5, with 9 bases that match TRBD2. The CDR3 is 17 amino acids. The germline CDR1 and CDR2 sequences are MNHEY and SVGEGT. The junction had 9 bases not matched to a gene; V was cut back by 3 bases and J by 1 base. The CDR3 sequence is CASSYLASGMGQETQYF. As DNA, the CDR3 is TGTGCCAGCAGTTATTTGGCTAGCGGGATGGGCCAAGAGACCCAGTACTTC.

This clonotype occurred many times. The chain has TRBV28 and TRBJ1-4; D gene ambiguous. The V gene's germline CDR1 is MDHEN and CDR2 SYDVKM. The CDR3 contains 15 residues. Trimming removed 2 bases from V and 5 bases from J, with 12 bases in between. The CDR3 DNA sequence: TGTGCCAGCAGTTTAGGAGGAGTCGGGAATGAAAAACTGTTTTTT. Translation gives CASSLGGVGNEKLFF.

Remarks on this clonotype: This may be a read error: a much more frequent sequence differs by one nucleotide. This chain uses TRBV7-3 with TRBJ2-5; 7 bases are shared with TRBD1. The CDR3 is 13 residues long. Germline values: CDR1 SGHTA, CDR2 FQGTGA. The J segment lost 9 bases and the V segment lost 4 bases, leaving 8 bases of the junction unmatched. CDR3 protein: CASSSRQGAAQYF. The CDR3 coding sequence is TGTGCCAGCAGCTCGCGACAGGGCGCGGCCCAGTACTTC.

The genes are TRBV5-5 and TRBJ2-1; 9 bases are shared with TRBD1. The V gene end was trimmed by 0 bases and the J gene end by 9 bases; junction bases not matched to a gene: 4. Germline loops: CDR1 SGHKS, CDR2 YYEKEE (reference sequence). The CDR3 is made up of 14 amino acids. The CDR3 reads CASSLATGGGEQFF. The CDR3 DNA reads as TGTGCCAGCAGCTTGGCCACAGGGGGCGGTGAGCAGTTCTTC.

This clonotype appeared many times. The chain carries TRBV18 and TRBJ1-1, with D maybe TRBD1 (5 bases). With 1 base removed from V and 7 bases from J, the gap between germline ends came to 16 bases. The CDR3 totals 15 residues. Germline CDR1 reads KGHSH; CDR2 reads LQKENI. CDR3 in amino acids: CASSPRGTAELEAFF. CDR3 nucleotides: TGTGCCAGCTCACCACGGGGGACCGCCGAACTTGAAGCTTTCTTT. Filled out from reference TRBV18 and TRBJ1-1, the complete variable domain reads NAGVMQNPRHLVRRRGQEARLRCSPMKGHSHVYWYRQLPEEGLKFMVYLQKENIIDESGMPKERFSAEFPKEGPSILRIQQVVRGDSAAYFCASSPRGTAELEAFFGQGTRLTVV.

In regard to this clonotype: A much larger clone differs by one base, so this may be a read error. V is TRBV18 and J is TRBJ2-2, with unresolved D. The germline V and J ends were trimmed by 4 bases and 3 bases, with 6 bases remaining between them. The germline V gene encodes CDR1 KGHSH and CDR2 LQKENI. The CDR3 has 13 residues. This CDR3 is CASSLHDTGELFF. The DNA for the CDR3 is TGTGCCAGCTCACTCCATGACACCGGGGAGCTGTTTTTT.

At least ten counts were recorded for this clonotype. The chain joins TRBV12-3 or TRBV12-4 to TRBJ1-6; 10 bases match TRBD1. CDR3 length: 14 residues. Germline trimming cut 5 bases from V and 7 bases from J; bases unmatched to any gene: 2. Here the CDR3 reads CASSRQGANSPLHF. In DNA, the CDR3 is TGTGCCAGCAGTAGACAGGGGGCGAATTCACCCCTCCACTTT.

This clonotype was counted many times. The rearrangement joins TRBV7-2 to TRBJ1-6; TRBD1 agrees at 8 bases. This CDR3 contains 14 residues. The J segment lost 8 bases and the V segment lost 2 bases, leaving 2 bases of the junction unmatched. Germline-derived CDR1 and CDR2 are SGHTA and FQGNSA. The CDR3 sequence: CASSLQGADSPLHF. In nucleotides, the CDR3 is TGTGCCAGCAGCTTACAGGGGGCGGATTCACCCCTCCACTTT.

This clonotype was seen a handful of times. The rearrangement joins TRBV12-5 to TRBJ2-2; D is unresolved. The CDR3 is 12 amino acids. The V end was cut by 3 bases, the J end by 7 bases, with 6 bases between. In germline, CDR1 is LGHNT, CDR2 FRNRAP. The DNA for the CDR3 is TGTGCTAGTGGTTTCTCTCTCGGGGAGCTGTTTTTT. Translated: CASGFSLGELFF.

This clonotype was counted ten times or more. The genes are TRBV6-4 and TRBJ1-1; D call uncertain. V lost 4 bases and J 1 base, leaving 7 bases between the germline ends. The CDR3 totals 13 residues. Per germline, CDR1 MRHNA and CDR2 SNTAGT. The CDR3 reads CASSAEENTEAFF. The DNA of the CDR3 is TGTGCCAGCAGTGCAGAGGAGAACACTGAAGCTTTCTTT.

As for this clonotype: Possible read error: a much larger clone is one base away. The chain employs TRBV20-1 and TRBJ1-3; perhaps TRBD1 as D (5 bases). Germline V gives CDR1 DFQATT, CDR2 SNEGSKA (reference sequence). CDR3 length: 15 amino acids. The V and J ends lost 6 bases and 4 bases respectively, with 19 bases between them. CDR3 sequence reads: CSAPAGNPSGNTIYF. The CDR3, as DNA: TGCAGTGCCCCGGCAGGGAATCCGTCCGGAAACACCATATATTTT.

This clonotype was seen repeatedly, ten times or more. The chain has TRBV20-1 and TRBJ2-7; a possible D gene is TRBD1 (6 bases). Germline CDR1 DFQATT, CDR2 SNEGSKA (reference sequence). The CDR3 loop spans 12 amino acids. Trimming cost V 3 bases and J 0 bases, with 6 bases left between them. The CDR3 DNA sequence: TGCAGTGCTAGGGACAGCTCCTACGAGCAGTACTTC. Residues: CSARDSSYEQYF.